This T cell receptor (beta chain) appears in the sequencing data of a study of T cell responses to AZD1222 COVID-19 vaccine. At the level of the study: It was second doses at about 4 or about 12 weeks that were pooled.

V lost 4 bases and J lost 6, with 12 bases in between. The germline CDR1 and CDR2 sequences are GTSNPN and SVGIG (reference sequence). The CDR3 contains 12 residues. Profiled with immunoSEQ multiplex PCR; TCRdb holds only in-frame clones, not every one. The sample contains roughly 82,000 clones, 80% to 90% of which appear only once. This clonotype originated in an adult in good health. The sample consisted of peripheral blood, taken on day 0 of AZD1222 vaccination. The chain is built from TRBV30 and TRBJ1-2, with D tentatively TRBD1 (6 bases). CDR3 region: CAWNLGQHGYTF. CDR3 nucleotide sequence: TGTGCCTGGAACCTCGGACAGCATGGCTACACCTTC.